Shown below are 18 T cell receptor beta chains from a single sample sequenced in a study of CD8 T cells in Susac syndrome. Random hexamers were used to reverse transcribe roughly 0.45 to 1 ug of RNA. Via MiXCR, TCRdb re-called the immunoSEQ multiplex PCR reads, giving one row per CDR3 protein. Here the sample spans more than 150,000 distinct CDR3 sequences, just over 90% being singletons. Material: CD4+ T cells from PBMCs. Receptors originate from a human donor in good health.

The rearrangement uses TRBV6-5 and TRBJ2-7; D might be TRBD1 or TRBD2, each matching 5 bases. CDR1 is MNHEY, CDR2 SVGAGI, per germline. The CDR3 is made up of 17 amino acids. The V and J ends lost 2 bases and 0 bases respectively, with 17 bases between them. The CDR3 bases are TGTGCCAGCAGTTACGGGAGCCCCGGGGCGGTCTCCTACGAGCAGTACTTC. Translation gives CASSYGSPGAVSYEQYF.

The chain recombines TRBV5-1 with TRBJ2-2; no clear D. Germline values: CDR1 SGHRS, CDR2 YFSETQ. V was cut by 3 bases and J by 1 base, with 10 bases left in between. This CDR3 contains 15 residues. In DNA form, the CDR3 reads TGCGCCAGCAGCTCAATCACCCTGAACACCGGGGAGCTGTTTTTT. It yields the protein CASSSITLNTGELFF.

The chain combines TRBV5-6 with TRBJ1-1; 8 positions agree with TRBD1. This CDR3 comprises 14 residues. With 4 bases clipped from V and 4 bases from J, the junction kept 6 bases outside the gene matches. Germline V CDR1 and CDR2: SGHDT, YYEEEE. CDR3 sequence reads: CASSRQGSVTEAFF. The CDR3 nucleotides read TGTGCCAGCAGCCGACAGGGGTCGGTCACTGAAGCTTTCTTT.

The rearrangement links TRBV29-1 to TRBJ2-5, with D tentatively TRBD2 (7 bases). Germline CDR1 is SQVTM and CDR2 is ANQGSEA. The CDR3 has 12 amino acids. Trimming left V 6 bases short and J 7 bases short, with 15 bases between. CDR3 nucleotides: TGCAGCGTGGGGGGGCAGGGAACGACCCAGTACTTC. Translation gives CSVGGQGTTQYF.

This clonotype has just one count. This chain joins TRBV5-8 and TRBJ2-1; TRBD2 is a possible D gene (6 bases). The CDR3 spans 16 residues. V shed 1 base and J shed 7 bases, with 18 bases lying between them. Per the germline V gene, CDR1 is SGHTS and CDR2 is YDEGEE. In nucleotides, the CDR3 is TGTGCCAGCAGCTTGATGACTAGGAGCCTTCGGAATGAGCAGTTCTTC. Translated, it gives CASSLMTRSLRNEQFF.

The chain recombines TRBV19 with TRBJ2-2; no firm D call. The germline V and J ends were trimmed by 4 bases and 3 bases, with 6 bases remaining between them. Germline-derived CDR1 and CDR2 are LNHDA and SQIVND (reference sequence). This CDR3 has 13 amino acids. The CDR3 loop is CASSNQDTGELFF. CDR3 nucleotides: TGTGCCAGTAGTAACCAGGACACCGGGGAGCTGTTTTTT. The full variable domain, its missing parts supplied by reference TRBV19 and TRBJ2-2, is DGGITQSPKYLFRKEGQNVTLSCEQNLNHDAMYWYRQDPGQGLRLIYYSQIVNDFQKGDIAEGYSVSREKKESFPLTVTSAQKNPTAFYLCASSNQDTGELFFGEGSRLTVL.

This clonotype appeared a single time. This CDR3 reads CASRAGTPNTGELFF. CDR3 sequence (DNA): TGCGCCAGCAGGGCCGGGACACCGAACACCGGGGAGCTGTTTTTT. This chain joins TRBV5-1 and TRBJ2-2, with D tentatively TRBD1 (6 bases). The CDR3 is made up of 15 amino acids. Deletions cut 5 bases from V and 0 bases from J, with 11 bases between. The germline V gene encodes CDR1 SGHRS and CDR2 YFSETQ.

This clonotype has a single count. The chain employs TRBV20-1 and TRBJ1-5; perhaps TRBD1 as D (5 bases). This CDR3 spans 14 amino acids. Germline loops: CDR1 DFQATT, CDR2 SNEGSKA (reference sequence). The germline V and J ends were trimmed by 1 base and 1 base, with 8 bases remaining between them. CDR3 sequence: CSARVRDSNQPQHF. For the CDR3, the DNA is TGCAGTGCTAGAGTCCGGGACAGCAATCAGCCCCAGCATTTT.

This chain connects TRBV20-1 to TRBJ2-5; 7 bases match TRBD2. CDR1 DFQATT and CDR2 SNEGSKA come from the germline V gene (reference sequence). The V gene end was trimmed by 1 base and the J gene end by 5 bases; junction bases not matched to a gene: 4. The CDR3 contains 13 residues. The CDR3 region has the DNA TGCAGTGCTAGAGTTCAGGGAGGGGAGACCCAGTACTTC. Translation gives CSARVQGGETQYF.

This chain connects TRBV7-6 to TRBJ2-7, with D unclear. The germline CDR1 and CDR2 sequences are SGHVS and FNYEAQ. Trimming removed 3 bases from V and 2 bases from J, with 8 bases in between. CDR3 length: 13 amino acids. In DNA form, the CDR3 reads TGTGCCAGCAGCTTTAGCCAGACCTACGAGCAGTACTTC. This sequence encodes CASSFSQTYEQYF.

V is TRBV29-1 and J is TRBJ1-1; D unclear. V gave up 1 base and J gave up 0 bases, with 9 bases separating them. The CDR3 consists of 14 residues. CDR1 and CDR2 from the germline V gene are SQVTM and ANQGSEA. The CDR3 region is CSVEGTQMNTEAFF. As DNA, the CDR3 is TGCAGCGTTGAAGGGACCCAGATGAACACTGAAGCTTTCTTT.

The chain has TRBV6-6 and TRBJ2-7; 7 bases are shared with TRBD1. There are 15 residues in the CDR3. Germline CDR1 MNHNY, CDR2 SVGAGI (reference sequence). The trim removed 5 bases at V and 4 bases at J, leaving 11 bases unmatched. The CDR3: CASSPRDRRKYEQYF. As DNA, the CDR3 is TGTGCCAGCAGTCCCCGGGACAGACGAAAGTACGAGCAGTACTTC.

The chain is built from TRBV7-9 and TRBJ1-1, with a possible D match to TRBD1 (5 bases). The CDR3 is made up of 16 amino acids. Looked up from germline, CDR1 is SEHNR and CDR2 is FQNEAQ (reference sequence). V was clipped by 0 bases and J by 1 base, with 12 bases between them. CDR3 sequence: CASSLALAGPNTEAFF. The CDR3 DNA reads as TGTGCCAGCAGCTTAGCGCTGGCGGGGCCGAACACTGAAGCTTTCTTT.

This rearrangement joins TRBV12-3 or TRBV12-4 to TRBJ2-7; D ambiguous. The CDR3 is made up of 11 amino acids. With 5 bases removed from V and 5 bases from J, the gap between germline ends came to 7 bases. The CDR3 sequence: CASSLRNEQYF. CDR3 DNA: TGTGCCAGCAGTCTTCGGAACGAGCAGTACTTC.

The rearrangement uses TRBV7-9 and TRBJ1-3, with no clear D. V dropped 1 base and J dropped 1 base, with 5 bases sitting between them. From germline, CDR1 is SEHNR and CDR2 FQNEAQ (reference sequence). The CDR3 covers 14 residues. CDR3 amino acids: CASSLDGSGNTIYF. The CDR3 DNA sequence: TGTGCCAGCAGCTTAGACGGTTCTGGAAACACCATATATTTT. Full variable domain (rest looked up from reference TRBV7-9 and TRBJ1-3): DTGVSQNPRHKITKRGQNVTFRCDPISEHNRLYWYRQTLGQGPEFLTYFQNEAQLEKSRLLSDRFSAERPKGSFSTLEIQRTEQGDSAMYLCASSLDGSGNTIYFGEGSWLTVV.

The chain employs TRBV28 and TRBJ2-2, with D perhaps matching TRBD2 (6 bases). From germline, CDR1 is MDHEN and CDR2 SYDVKM. The CDR3 has 16 residues. V was shortened by 5 bases and J by 3 bases, with 16 bases between the two germline ends. DNA of the CDR3: TGTGCCAGCAGTCCCCTGGGGGGACGGGACACCGGGGAGCTGTTTTTT. Protein sequence: CASSPLGGRDTGELFF. Full variable domain (remainder filled in from reference TRBV28 and TRBJ2-2): DVKVTQSSRYLVKRTGEKVFLECVQDMDHENMFWYRQDPGLGLRLIYFSYDVKMKEKGDIPEGYSVSREKKERFSLILESASTNQTSMYLCASSPLGGRDTGELFFGEGSRLTVL.

The chain has TRBV6-2 or TRBV6-3 and TRBJ1-5; D is uncertain. Germline V CDR1 and CDR2: MNHEY, SVGEGT. The CDR3 loop spans 13 amino acids. Trimming cost V 0 bases and J 5 bases, with 5 bases left between them. As DNA, the CDR3 is TGTGCCAGCAGTTACTCTGTGGATCAGCCCCAGCATTTT. Its translation is CASSYSVDQPQHF.

V and J are TRBV3-1 and TRBJ1-3; D unclear. V lost 0 bases to trimming and J lost 0 bases, with 12 bases between them. The CDR3 has 17 amino acids. Germline V gene sequence: CDR1 LGHDT, CDR2 YNNKEL (reference sequence). CDR3 loop: CASSQDTGADSGNTIYF. The CDR3, as DNA: TGTGCCAGCAGCCAAGATACGGGTGCGGACTCTGGAAACACCATATATTTT. The complete variable domain, with remaining parts taken from reference TRBV3-1 and TRBJ1-3, reads DTAVSQTPKYLVTQMGNDKSIKCEQNLGHDTMYWYKQDSKKFLKIMFSYNNKELIINETVPNRFSPKSPDKAHLNLHINSLELGDSAVYFCASSQDTGADSGNTIYFGEGSWLTVV.